Sequencing of this T cell receptor (beta chain) was carried out in a study of Ad26.COV2.S vaccination and SARS-CoV-2 variants. V shed 1 base and J 4 bases; nucleotides not matched to a gene: 8. Germline values: CDR1 SGHNT, CDR2 YYREEE (reference sequence). The CDR3 is 16 residues long. Only in-frame clones appear in the TCRdb table, and some are missing; sequencing was by immunoSEQ multiplex PCR. The profile shows hundreds of thousands of clones, more than 75% of them singletons. Noted treatment: around 19 received Ad26.COV2.S at low or high dose, single or two shots; about 5 received placebo; per-sample allocation not given. Sampling was done on day 63 after the first vaccine or placebo injection.

The specimen comprised peripheral blood, sampled in a trial of Ad26.COV2.S vaccine versus placebo. V usage is TRBV5-4 and J usage is TRBJ2-3, with 8 bases identical to TRBD2. The TCR was taken from a person between 18 and 59 years old who received the Ad26.COV2.S COVID-19 vaccine or a placebo. The DNA of the CDR3 is TGTGCCAGCAGCTTGCCCAGCGGGGGCCCACCAGATACGCAGTATTTT. This sequence encodes CASSLPSGGPPDTQYF.